Following are 25 T cell receptor beta chains from one sample sequenced in a study of CD8+ T cells in alopecia areata. The treatment is: oral pan-JAK inhibitor, 5-10 mg twice daily. RNA, once extracted, was reverse transcribed into cDNA for use as the sequencing template. The repertoire was sequenced with immunoSEQ multiplex PCR; TCRdb's copy has only in-frame clones and lacks some. Altogether about 42,000 clones are present, approximately 92% being singletons, with the ten largest covering about 19%. The material sequenced was CD8+ T cells sorted from blood, taken at week 24, from a patient treated with tofacitinib. These receptors were taken from a human donor with alopecia areata.

The rearrangement links TRBV12-5 to TRBJ2-7; either TRBD1 or TRBD2 may supply D (5 bases each). The CDR3 consists of 16 residues. CDR1 LGHNT and CDR2 FRNRAP come from the germline V gene. Trimming cost V 1 base and J 2 bases, with 15 bases left between them. The CDR3, as DNA: TGTGCTAGTGGTTTGGGCCTCCCATGGGGGACCTACGAGCAGTACTTC. Translated, it gives CASGLGLPWGTYEQYF.

The chain has TRBV7-9 and TRBJ2-7, with D maybe TRBD1 (8 bases). Trimming shortened V by 5 bases and J by 7 bases, and 18 bases separated the two germline ends. The CDR3 spans 14 residues. Germline V lookup: CDR1 SEHNR, CDR2 FQNEAQ (reference sequence). DNA of the CDR3: TGTGCCAGCAGCCACGAGGACAGGGAGGGAGAGCAGTACTTC. It specifies CASSHEDREGEQYF.

The rearrangement uses TRBV6-4 and TRBJ2-3; 9 nucleotides align to TRBD2. The V and J ends lost 5 bases and 1 base, in that order; junction bases with no gene match: 4. The germline V gene encodes CDR1 MRHNA and CDR2 SNTAGT. The CDR3 is 15 residues long. DNA for the CDR3: TGTGCCAGCAGTCAGACTAGCGGCGGCACAGATACGCAGTATTTT. Protein product: CASSQTSGGTDTQYF.

The chain carries TRBV10-3 and TRBJ2-7, with 8 bases matching TRBD1. The CDR3 is 14 residues long. J gave up 3 bases and V 3 bases, and 4 bases lay outside the gene matches. Germline CDR1 and CDR2: ENHRY and SYGVKD. CDR3 DNA sequence: TGTGCCATCAGTGAAGGGACAGGATACTACGAGCAGTACTTC. This sequence encodes CAISEGTGYYEQYF.

J is TRBJ2-7 and V is TRBV2; TRBD1 might be the D (6 bases). V shed 2 bases and J shed 0 bases, with 8 bases lying between them. Germline loops: CDR1 SNHLY, CDR2 FYNNEI. The CDR3 covers 14 residues. CDR3 DNA sequence: TGTGCCAGCAGTGAACAGGGGAGCTCCTACGAGCAGTACTTC. This gives the protein CASSEQGSSYEQYF.

This rearrangement joins TRBV28 to TRBJ2-7; D possibly matches TRBD1 or TRBD2 (5 bases each). V was cut by 6 bases and J by 1 base, with 13 bases left in between. The CDR3 spans 14 residues. Per germline, CDR1 MDHEN and CDR2 SYDVKM. This chain's CDR3 is CASRRDGWSYEQYF. In DNA, the CDR3 is TGTGCCAGCAGACGGGACGGATGGTCCTACGAGCAGTACTTC.

The V call is TRBV9, the J call TRBJ2-3; no firm D call. V lost 0 bases and J lost 4, with 9 bases in between. Germline V gene data show CDR1 as SGDLS and CDR2 as YYNGEE. This CDR3 has 14 residues. The CDR3 DNA reads TGTGCCAGCAGCGTAGGCGGCCGATCAGATACGCAGTATTTT. This encodes CASSVGGRSDTQYF.

The chain combines TRBV27 with TRBJ2-1; D may match TRBD1 or TRBD2 (5 bases each). Between the trimmed V and J ends, which lost 3 bases and 7 bases, there was a span of 10 bases. This CDR3 is built from 13 residues. In germline, CDR1 is MNHEY, CDR2 SMNVEV (reference sequence). CDR3 region: CASSFPGRNEQFF. Here the CDR3 DNA reads TGTGCCAGCAGTTTTCCGGGACGTAATGAGCAGTTCTTC.

The chain has TRBV28 and TRBJ2-7; 8 positions match TRBD1. The CDR3 totals 15 residues. The V and J ends lost 4 bases and 5 bases, in that order; junction bases with no gene match: 10. Germline loops: CDR1 MDHEN, CDR2 SYDVKM. The CDR3 nucleotides are TGTGCCAGCAGTTGGCGGACAGGGATGGTAGACGAGCAGTACTTC. Translation gives CASSWRTGMVDEQYF.

The chain combines TRBV11-2 with TRBJ2-2, with TRBD1 matching 10 bases. The CDR3 contains 18 residues. Trimming removed 2 bases from V and 3 bases from J; junction bases left unmatched: 9. Germline V CDR1 and CDR2: SGHAT, FQNNGV. The CDR3 region is CASSLLRDRGMYTGELFF. The CDR3 DNA sequence: TGTGCCAGCAGCTTACTCCGGGACAGGGGAATGTACACCGGGGAGCTGTTTTTT.

Only one count was recorded for this clone. This rearrangement joins TRBV7-9 to TRBJ2-7; possible D gene TRBD2, 6 bases. The CDR3 length is 14 residues. V lost 5 bases to trimming and J lost 5 bases, with 16 bases between them. Per the germline V gene, CDR1 is SEHNR and CDR2 is FQNEAQ (reference sequence). The CDR3 DNA sequence: TGTGCCAGCAGCCGGGACGCCCGGAGGGACGAGCAGTACTTC. It yields the protein CASSRDARRDEQYF.

Turning to this clone: An end of the junction does not agree with germline; a read error may underlie this. The gene calls are TRBV7-7 and TRBJ2-1, with D perhaps TRBD2 (6 bases). Germline values: CDR1 SSHAT, CDR2 FNYEAQ (reference sequence). The CDR3 length is 16 residues. As DNA, the CDR3 is TGTGCTAGCAGCTTGTCTACCGGGGGAAAGGGGAGTGAGCAGTTCTTC. Translation: CASSLSTGGKGSEQFF. Full variable domain (outside the CDR3, taken from reference TRBV7-7 and TRBJ2-1): GAGVSQSPRYKVTKRGQDVTLRCDPISSHATLYWYQQALGQGPEFLTYFNYEAQPDKSGLPSDRFSAERPEGSISTLTIQRTEQRDSAMYRCASSLSTGGKGSEQFFGPGTRLTVL.

This chain uses TRBV6-1 with TRBJ2-5; possibly TRBD1 for D (5 bases). Trimming left V 2 bases short and J 0 bases short, with 7 bases between. The germline V gene has CDR1 MNHNS and CDR2 SASEGT. The CDR3 sequence is 14 residues long. CDR3 residues: CASSEFRDQETQYF. The CDR3 region has the DNA TGTGCCAGCAGTGAATTCAGGGACCAAGAGACCCAGTACTTC.

This chain joins TRBV4-2 and TRBJ2-3; D is possibly TRBD2 (6 bases). The V gene's germline CDR1 is LGHNA and CDR2 YNFKEQ. The V gene lost 2 bases and the J gene lost 0 bases, with 15 bases spanning the gap. The CDR3 has 17 residues. The CDR3 sequence: CASSQSPAGPSTDTQYF. The CDR3 DNA reads TGTGCCAGCAGCCAATCTCCAGCGGGCCCGAGCACAGATACGCAGTATTTT.

The V gene is TRBV21-1, the J gene TRBJ1-5. TRBV21-1 is an annotated pseudogene. The CDR3 is made up of 16 amino acids. CDR3 amino acids: CASSKGPRRSNQPQHF. The CDR3 nucleotides read TGTGCCAGCAGCAAAGGCCCACGGAGGAGCAATCAGCCCCAGCATTTT.

This rearrangement joins TRBV11-2 to TRBJ2-3, with D unclear. The CDR3 loop spans 16 amino acids. Trimming cost V 1 base and J 5 bases, with 16 bases left between them. Germline values: CDR1 SGHAT, CDR2 FQNNGV. CDR3 amino acids: CASSLAPGRLKDTQYF. The CDR3, as DNA: TGTGCCAGCAGCTTAGCCCCGGGCCGCTTAAAAGATACGCAGTATTTT.

V and J are TRBV10-3 and TRBJ2-5; D is tentatively TRBD1 or TRBD2 (5 bases each). Judging by the DNA end, TRBJ2-7 fits better; the J call may be wrong. The germline V gene encodes CDR1 ENHRY and CDR2 SYGVKD. This CDR3 is built from 15 residues. In nucleotides, the CDR3 is TGTGCCATCAGTGAGCCCCAATTCGATGGGACCGAGCAGTACTTC. Amino acid sequence: CAISEPQFDGTEQYF.

The rearrangement joins TRBV15 to TRBJ2-5, with 9 bases that match TRBD2. With 0 bases clipped from V and 5 bases from J, the junction kept 7 bases outside the gene matches. The CDR3 sequence is 16 residues long. In germline, CDR1 is LNHNV, CDR2 YYDKDF (reference sequence). CDR3 protein: CATSRDAAGGPETQYF. In DNA form, the CDR3 reads TGTGCCACCAGCAGAGATGCCGCGGGGGGGCCGGAGACCCAGTACTTC.

This chain links TRBV7-8 with TRBJ1-6; D is uncertain. The CDR3 consists of 13 residues. Germline V lookup: CDR1 SGHVS, CDR2 FQNEAQ. Trimming left V 4 bases short and J 8 bases short, with 9 bases between. DNA for the CDR3: TGTGCCAGCAGCTGGGTCGGCGATTCACCCCTCCACTTT. Encoded protein: CASSWVGDSPLHF.

V gene TRBV7-6 combines with J gene TRBJ2-7; D is uncertain. V was clipped by 5 bases and J by 4 bases, with 12 bases between them. The CDR3 runs to 13 residues. Germline values: CDR1 SGHVS, CDR2 FNYEAQ. This CDR3 is CASSPLESYEQYF. DNA for the CDR3: TGTGCCAGCAGCCCCCTTGAATCATACGAGCAGTACTTC.

The chain couples TRBV7-9 to TRBJ2-1; the D is unclear. Trimming removed 5 bases from V and 7 bases from J, with 6 bases in between. The CDR3 is 11 residues long. The V gene's germline CDR1 is SEHNR and CDR2 FQNEAQ (reference sequence). The CDR3 spells CASSGMNEQFF. The DNA of the CDR3 is TGTGCCAGCAGCGGGATGAATGAGCAGTTCTTC.

V usage is TRBV7-9 and J usage is TRBJ2-3; 7 bases are a match to TRBD2. Germline V gene lookup returns CDR1 SEHNR and CDR2 FQNEAQ (reference sequence). With V trimmed by 5 bases and J by 0 bases, 14 bases remained unmatched. The CDR3 is made up of 18 amino acids. The CDR3: CASSPYPLAGESTDTQYF. CDR3 coding DNA: TGTGCCAGCAGCCCATACCCTCTTGCGGGGGAAAGCACAGATACGCAGTATTTT.

This chain connects TRBV6-1 to TRBJ1-6; D gene unclear. Trimming took 0 bases from V and 7 from J, leaving 10 bases between them. The CDR3 runs 15 residues. The germline V gene encodes CDR1 MNHNS and CDR2 SASEGT. CDR3 sequence reads: CASSEAPDGNSPLHF. For the CDR3, the DNA is TGTGCCAGCAGTGAAGCCCCTGATGGGAATTCACCCCTCCACTTT.

The chain uses TRBV7-2 and TRBJ2-1; TRBD2 agrees at 10 bases. The germline V gene encodes CDR1 SGHTA and CDR2 FQGNSA. The ends lost 3 bases at V and 1 base at J; junction bases unmatched: 9. This CDR3 is 18 amino acids long. The DNA for the CDR3 is TGTGCCAGCAGCTTTGGACTAGCGGTAGATGGGTCCTACAATGAGCAGTTCTTC. It yields the protein CASSFGLAVDGSYNEQFF.

The chain uses TRBV19 and TRBJ2-7, with 8 bases matching TRBD1. CDR1 is LNHDA, CDR2 SQIVND, per germline (reference sequence). With 4 bases clipped from V and 4 bases from J, the junction kept 3 bases outside the gene matches. The CDR3 has 13 residues. CDR3 DNA sequence: TGTGCCAGTAGTACTACAGGGGGATACGAGCAGTACTTC. This encodes CASSTTGGYEQYF.